This T cell receptor (beta chain) is from a study of shared clonotypes between healthy human individuals. Findings and caveats of the study: The study's rarefaction showed incomplete sorted-subset sequencing despite large depth.

This clone occurred once. Its antigen is unidentified. Its ends do not fully match the called genes, so a read error is possible. Deep-level assay runs were performed. The authors' processing: Junction-only sequences without quality scores were provided by ImmunoSEQ, so filtering was different. The data were produced by immunoSEQ multiplex PCR, yet TCRdb's version contains in-frame clones alone and is incomplete. V and J calls and clone size are as listed in that table; D and trimming were resolved from the DNA. This table has under 1,900,000 clones, approximately 98.5% appearing once. The receptor's source is a man aged 25 to 40 in good health. Sequencing was performed on naive CD4+ T cells sorted from blood. Subset of the sample: CD45RA+ positively selected.

CDR3 sequence reads: CASSFGGPPDLIF. CDR3 in DNA: TGTGCCAGCAGCTTTGGCGGCCCTCCCGATCTGATCTTC. V usage is TRBV7-2 and J usage is TRBJ2-1; D ambiguous. CDR1 is SGHTA and CDR2 is FQGNSA in the germline V gene. The CDR3 sequence is 13 residues long.